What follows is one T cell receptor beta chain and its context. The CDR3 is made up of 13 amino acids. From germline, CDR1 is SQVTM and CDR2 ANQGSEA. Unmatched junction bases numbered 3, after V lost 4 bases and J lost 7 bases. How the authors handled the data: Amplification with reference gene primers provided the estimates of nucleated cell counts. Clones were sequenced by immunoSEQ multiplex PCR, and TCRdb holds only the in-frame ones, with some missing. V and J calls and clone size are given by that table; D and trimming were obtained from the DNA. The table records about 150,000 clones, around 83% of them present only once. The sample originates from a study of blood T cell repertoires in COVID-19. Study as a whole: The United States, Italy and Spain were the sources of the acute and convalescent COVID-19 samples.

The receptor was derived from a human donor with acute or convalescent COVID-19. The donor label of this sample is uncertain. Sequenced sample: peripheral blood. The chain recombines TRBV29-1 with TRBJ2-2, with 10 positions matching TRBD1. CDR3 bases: TGCAGCGTTGGACAGGGGGCGGTCGGGGAGCTGTTTTTT. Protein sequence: CSVGQGAVGELFF.